This T cell receptor (beta chain) appears in the sequencing data of a study of OX40 agonist ivuxolimab in advanced cancers. Across the study: Ivuxolimab is a fully human IgG2 antibody that activates OX40 (CD134). The dose of intravenous ivuxolimab that patients received every 2 weeks ranged from 0.01 to 10 mg/kg. Age averaged around 59 years (range roughly 23 to 85), and 82.7% were male.

Measured with immunoSEQ multiplex PCR; TCRdb has only the in-frame clones, and not every one. The sample contains 100,000 to 130,000 clones, 80% to 95% of which appear only once. Samples of blood were obtained at baseline, on cycle 4 day 1, and on cycle 7 day 1. The clonotype comes from an adult with an advanced solid tumor such as melanoma, head and neck, liver or kidney cancer. Specimen: CD4+ or CD8+ T cells sorted from blood, collected in a trial of the OX40 agonist ivuxolimab.

As DNA, the CDR3 is TGTGCCAGCAGCCGTTACGGGCCGGGAGAAAAACTGTTTTTT. Translated: CASSRYGPGEKLFF. The gene calls are TRBV27 and TRBJ1-4; D is unclear. This CDR3 comprises 14 residues. Trimming removed 6 bases from V and 8 bases from J, with 16 bases in between. Germline-derived CDR1 and CDR2 are MNHEY and SMNVEV (reference sequence). The full variable domain, with the rest looked up from reference TRBV27 and TRBJ1-4, is EAQVTQNPRYLITVTGKKLTVTCSQNMNHEYMSWYRQDPGLGLRQIYYSMNVEVTDKGDVPEGYKVSRKEKRNFPLILESPSPNQTSLYFCASSRYGPGEKLFFGSGTQLSVL.